At least ten counts were recorded for the clone carrying this TCR beta chain. Its specificity is not known. This sample stems from a study of tumor and adjacent non-tumor tissue in lung cancer. Study-level results: Top 100 clones took a larger repertoire share in normal lung. Significantly higher TCR diversity was found in tumor than normal lung.

The CDR3 spans 13 residues. V was clipped by 3 bases and J by 4 bases; unmatched bases: 1. The template was RNA from unsorted bulk tissue. This non-tumor lung sample came from over 3 cm beyond the tumor edge. Three rounds of nested PCR, following a modified ARM-PCR protocol, produced the TCRbeta library. TCRdb re-called the multiplex PCR reads through MiXCR, storing one row per CDR3 protein. This table has about 100,000 distinct CDR3 sequences, 65% appearing once. Sequencing was done on a sample of distant non-tumor lung tissue. The chain carries TRBV12-3 or TRBV12-4 and TRBJ1-2; 8 positions match TRBD1. The TCR originated in a man younger than 45 with non-small cell lung cancer. As DNA, the CDR3 is TGTGCCAGCAGTTTCACAGGGGGCTATGGCTACACCTTC. This translates into CASSFTGGYGYTF.